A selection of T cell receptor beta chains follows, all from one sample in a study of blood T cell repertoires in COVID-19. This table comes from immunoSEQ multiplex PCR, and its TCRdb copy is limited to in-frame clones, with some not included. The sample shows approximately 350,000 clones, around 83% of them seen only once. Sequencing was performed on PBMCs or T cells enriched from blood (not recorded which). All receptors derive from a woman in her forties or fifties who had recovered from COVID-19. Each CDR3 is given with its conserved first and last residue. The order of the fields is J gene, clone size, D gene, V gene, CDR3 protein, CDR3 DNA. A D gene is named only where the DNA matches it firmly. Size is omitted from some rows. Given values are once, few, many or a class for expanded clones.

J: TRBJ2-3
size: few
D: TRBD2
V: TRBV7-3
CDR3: CASSRGSSGGATTDTQYF
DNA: TGTGCCAGCAGCCGAGGCTCTAGCGGGGGGGCCACGACAGATACGCAGTATTTT

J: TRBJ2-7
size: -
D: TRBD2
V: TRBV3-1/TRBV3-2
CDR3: CASSQASGGPYEQYF
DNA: TGTGCCAGCAGCCAAGCCAGCGGGGGGCCTTACGAGCAGTACTTC

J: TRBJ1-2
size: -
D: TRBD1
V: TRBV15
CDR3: CATSRVAKTGGYTF
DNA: TGTGCCACCAGCAGAGTGGCCAAAACAGGGGGGTACACCTTC

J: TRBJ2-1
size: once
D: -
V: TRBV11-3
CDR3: CASSRNSDHNEQFF
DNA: TGTGCCAGCAGCCGAAATAGCGACCACAATGAGCAGTTCTTC

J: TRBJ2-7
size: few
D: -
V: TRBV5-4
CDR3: CASSTSGGSYEQYF
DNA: TGTGCCAGCAGCACCTCCGGGGGCTCCTACGAGCAGTACTTC

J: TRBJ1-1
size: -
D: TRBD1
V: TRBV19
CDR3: CASRRQGLGAFF
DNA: TGTGCCAGTAGGAGACAGGGGCTCGGAGCTTTCTTT

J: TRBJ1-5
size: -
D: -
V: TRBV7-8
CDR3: CASSLDRGINQPQHF
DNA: TGTGCCAGCAGCTTAGATCGGGGAATCAATCAGCCCCAGCATTTT

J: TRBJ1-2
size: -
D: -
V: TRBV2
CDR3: CASKLQSGRYTF
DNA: TGTGCCAGCAAGTTACAGTCCGGAAGGTACACCTTC

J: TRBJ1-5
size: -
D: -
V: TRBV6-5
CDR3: CASSQGDQPQHF
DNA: TGTGCCAGCAGCCAGGGTGATCAGCCCCAGCATTTT

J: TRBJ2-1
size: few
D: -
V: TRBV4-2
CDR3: CASSQASSSGEEQFF
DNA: TGTGCCAGCAGCCAAGCGTCTAGCTCTGGAGAGGAGCAGTTCTTC

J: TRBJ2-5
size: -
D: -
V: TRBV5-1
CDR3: CASSLLGERQETQYF
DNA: TGCGCCAGCAGCTTGCTGGGCGAAAGACAAGAGACCCAGTACTTC

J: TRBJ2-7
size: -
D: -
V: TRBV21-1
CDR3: CASSKLPGLGYEQYF
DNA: TGTGCCAGCAGCAAATTACCAGGGCTTGGGTACGAGCAGTACTTC

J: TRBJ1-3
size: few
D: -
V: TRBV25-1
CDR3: CASSATGVIPGNTIYF
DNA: TGTGCCAGCAGTGCTACAGGAGTGATCCCTGGAAACACCATATATTTT

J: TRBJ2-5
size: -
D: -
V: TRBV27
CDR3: CASSLIGKKMQGQETQYF
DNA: TGTGCCAGCAGTTTAATTGGAAAGAAGATGCAGGGTCAAGAGACCCAGTACTTC

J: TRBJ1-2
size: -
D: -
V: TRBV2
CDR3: CASSEGGDLYGYTF
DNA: TGTGCCAGCAGTGAAGGAGGGGACTTATATGGCTACACCTTC

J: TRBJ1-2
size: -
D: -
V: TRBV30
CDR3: CAWRPQGYGYTF
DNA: TGTGCCTGGAGACCTCAGGGTTATGGCTACACCTTC

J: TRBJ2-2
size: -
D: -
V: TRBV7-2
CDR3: CASSLVWRAPRNTGELFF
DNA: TGTGCCAGCAGCTTAGTTTGGAGGGCGCCGCGAAACACCGGGGAGCTGTTTTTT

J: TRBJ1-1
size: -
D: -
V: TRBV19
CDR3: CASSLGQSNTEAFF
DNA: TGTGCCAGTAGTCTCGGACAGTCGAACACTGAAGCTTTCTTT

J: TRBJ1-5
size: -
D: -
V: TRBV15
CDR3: CATSSNQGPQHF
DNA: TGTGCCACCAGCTCGAATCAGGGGCCCCAGCATTTT

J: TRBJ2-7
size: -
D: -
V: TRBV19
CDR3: CASSIDRQVHEQYF
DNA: TGTGCCAGTAGTATAGATCGACAGGTCCACGAGCAGTACTTC

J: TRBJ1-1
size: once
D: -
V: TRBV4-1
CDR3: CASSQDEGYEAFF
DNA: TGCGCCAGCAGCCAAGACGAGGGATATGAAGCTTTCTTT

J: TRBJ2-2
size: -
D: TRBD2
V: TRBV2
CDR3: CASGTSGGTGELFF
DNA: TGTGCCAGCGGGACTAGCGGGGGTACCGGGGAGCTGTTTTTT

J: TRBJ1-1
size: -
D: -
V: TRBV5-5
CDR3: CASSLVGGSLGTEAFF
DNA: TGTGCCAGCAGCTTGGTAGGCGGGTCCCTGGGGACTGAAGCTTTCTTT

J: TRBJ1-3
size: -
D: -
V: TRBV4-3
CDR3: CASSQDNGVGGNTIYF
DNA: TGCGCCAGCAGCCAAGACAACGGGGTAGGGGGAAACACCATATATTTT

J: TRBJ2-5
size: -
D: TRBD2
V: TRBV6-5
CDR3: CASSFGGSAETQYF
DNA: TGTGCCAGCAGTTTTGGCGGGAGCGCAGAGACCCAGTACTTC

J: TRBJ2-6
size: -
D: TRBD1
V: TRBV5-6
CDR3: CASSHTGAGANVLTF
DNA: TGTGCCAGCAGCCACACAGGGGCGGGGGCCAACGTCCTGACTTTC

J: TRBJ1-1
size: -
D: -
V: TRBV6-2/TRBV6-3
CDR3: CASSWGRGTEAFF
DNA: TGTGCCAGCAGTTGGGGGCGGGGGACTGAAGCTTTCTTT

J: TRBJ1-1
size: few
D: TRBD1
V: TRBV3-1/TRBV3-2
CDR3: CASSLRQGAFTEAFF
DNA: TGTGCCAGCAGCCTTCGACAGGGGGCTTTTACTGAAGCTTTCTTT

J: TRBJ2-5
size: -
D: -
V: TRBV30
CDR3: CAWSRGAETQYF
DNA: TGTGCCTGGAGTCGCGGAGCGGAGACCCAGTACTTC

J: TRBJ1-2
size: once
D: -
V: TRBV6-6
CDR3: CASSFGQRNYGYTF
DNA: TGTGCCAGCAGTTTCGGACAGAGAAACTATGGCTACACCTTC

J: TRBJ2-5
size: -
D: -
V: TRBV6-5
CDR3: CASREGIVGTQYF
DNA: TGTGCCAGCAGGGAGGGTATTGTGGGGACCCAGTACTTC

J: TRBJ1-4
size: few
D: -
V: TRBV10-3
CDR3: CAISEFRSEKLFF
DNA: TGTGCCATCAGTGAGTTTCGGAGCGAAAAACTGTTTTTT

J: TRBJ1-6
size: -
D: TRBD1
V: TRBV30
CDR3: CAWRLTGDNSPLHF
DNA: TGTGCCTGGAGGCTGACAGGGGATAATTCACCCCTCCACTTT

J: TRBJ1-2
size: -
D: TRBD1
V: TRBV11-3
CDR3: CASSLGQGSNYGYTF
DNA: TGTGCCAGCAGCCTGGGACAGGGGAGTAACTATGGCTACACCTTC

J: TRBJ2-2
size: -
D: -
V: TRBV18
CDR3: CASSPRSGELFF
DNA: TGTGCCAGCTCACCACGGAGCGGGGAGCTGTTTTTT

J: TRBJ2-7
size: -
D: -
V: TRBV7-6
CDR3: CASTQGYEQYF
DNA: TGTGCCAGCACCCAGGGATACGAGCAGTACTTC

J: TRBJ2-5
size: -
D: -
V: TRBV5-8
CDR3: CASSQKQQETQYF
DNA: TGTGCCAGCAGCCAAAAGCAACAAGAGACCCAGTACTTC

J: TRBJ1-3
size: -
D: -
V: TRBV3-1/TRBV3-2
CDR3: CASSLRISGNTIYF
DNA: TGTGCCAGCAGCCTCAGGATCTCTGGAAACACCATATATTTT

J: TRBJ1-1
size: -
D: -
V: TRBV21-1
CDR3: CASSIWCDKNTEAFF
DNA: TGTGCCAGCAGCATCTGGTGCGATAAGAACACTGAAGCTTTCTTT

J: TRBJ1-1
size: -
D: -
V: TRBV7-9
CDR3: CARSGVVNTEAFF
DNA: TGTGCCAGATCAGGGGTGGTAAACACTGAAGCTTTCTTT

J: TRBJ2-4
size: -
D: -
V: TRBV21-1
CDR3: CASSKVSVAKNIQYF
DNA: TGTGCCAGCAGCAAAGTTAGCGTAGCCAAAAACATTCAGTACTTC

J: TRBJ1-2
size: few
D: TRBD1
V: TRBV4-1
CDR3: CASSHQRMTGALFYGYTF
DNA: TGCGCCAGCAGCCACCAGCGGATGACAGGGGCCCTCTTCTATGGCTACACCTTC

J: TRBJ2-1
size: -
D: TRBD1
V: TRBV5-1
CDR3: CASSSRTGDSSNEQFF
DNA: TGCGCCAGCAGCTCCCGGACAGGGGATAGCAGCAATGAGCAGTTCTTC

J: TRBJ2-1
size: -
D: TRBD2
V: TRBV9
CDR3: CASSVGLAGDDEQFF
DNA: TGTGCCAGCAGCGTAGGATTAGCGGGAGACGATGAGCAGTTCTTC

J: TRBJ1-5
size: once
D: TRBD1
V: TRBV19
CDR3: CASKPGQGIPNQPQHF
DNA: TGTGCCAGTAAACCGGGACAGGGGATTCCTAATCAGCCCCAGCATTTT

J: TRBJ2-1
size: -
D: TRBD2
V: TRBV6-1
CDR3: CASSERLAGGYEQFF
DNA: TGTGCCAGCAGTGAAAGACTAGCGGGAGGGTATGAGCAGTTCTTC

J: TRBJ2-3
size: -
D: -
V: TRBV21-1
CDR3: CASSKAAVGGGTDTQYF
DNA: -